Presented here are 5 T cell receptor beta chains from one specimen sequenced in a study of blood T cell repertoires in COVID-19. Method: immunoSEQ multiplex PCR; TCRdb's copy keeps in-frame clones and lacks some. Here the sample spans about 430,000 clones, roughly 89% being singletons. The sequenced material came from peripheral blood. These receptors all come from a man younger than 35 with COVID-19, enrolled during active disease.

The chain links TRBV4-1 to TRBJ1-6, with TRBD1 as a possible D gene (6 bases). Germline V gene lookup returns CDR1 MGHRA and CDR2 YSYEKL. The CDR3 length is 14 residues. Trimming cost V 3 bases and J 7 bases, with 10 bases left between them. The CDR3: CASSQDRINSPLHF. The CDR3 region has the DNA TGCGCCAGCAGCCAGGACAGAATAAATTCACCCCTCCACTTT.

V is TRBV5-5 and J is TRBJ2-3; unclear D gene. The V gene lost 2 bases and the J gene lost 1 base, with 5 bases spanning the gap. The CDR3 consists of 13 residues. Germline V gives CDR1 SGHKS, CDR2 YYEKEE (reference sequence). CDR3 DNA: TGTGCCAGCAGCTTTGTCGGCACAGATACGCAGTATTTT. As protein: CASSFVGTDTQYF.

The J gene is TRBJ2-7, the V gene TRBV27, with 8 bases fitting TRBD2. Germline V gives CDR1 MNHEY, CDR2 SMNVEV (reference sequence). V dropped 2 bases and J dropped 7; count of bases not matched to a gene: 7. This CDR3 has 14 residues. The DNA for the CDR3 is TGTGCCAGCAGTTTAGAGCGGGGGTCGTATGAGCAGTACTTC. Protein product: CASSLERGSYEQYF.

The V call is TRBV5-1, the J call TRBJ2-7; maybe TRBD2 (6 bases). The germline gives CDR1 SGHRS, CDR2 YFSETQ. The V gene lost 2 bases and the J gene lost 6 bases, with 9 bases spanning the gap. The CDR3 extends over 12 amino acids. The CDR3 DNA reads TGCGCCAGCAGCTTATCGGGGGTCGAGCAGTACTTC. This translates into CASSLSGVEQYF. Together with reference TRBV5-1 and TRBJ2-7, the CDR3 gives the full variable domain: KAGVTQTPRYLIKTRGQQVTLSCSPISGHRSVSWYQQTPGQGLQFLFEYFSETQRNKGNFPGRFSGRQFSNSRSEMNVSTLELGDSALYLCASSLSGVEQYFGPGTRLTVT.

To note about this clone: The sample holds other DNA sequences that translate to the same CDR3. The CDR3 region is CASSPGSNQPQHF. In DNA form, the CDR3 reads TGTGCCAGCTCTCCGGGTAGCAATCAGCCCCAGCATTTT. This chain joins TRBV18 and TRBJ1-5, with no clear D. V shed 6 bases and J shed 0 bases, with 6 bases lying between them. Germline lookup yields CDR1 KGHSH and CDR2 LQKENI. CDR3 length: 13 residues.